The 12 T cell receptor beta chains below were found in one sample sequenced in a study of shared clonotypes between healthy human individuals. Sequencing used immunoSEQ multiplex PCR; TCRdb keeps in-frame clones, though not all of them. The repertoire includes about 680,000 clones, approximately 73% of them detected once, and around 1.8% sits in the top ten. The sequenced sample was memory CD4+ T cells sorted from blood. Regarding subset: CD45RA-negative fraction. The receptors were sampled from a woman in her 30s in good health.

The chain couples TRBV19 to TRBJ1-1; a possible D gene is TRBD1 (6 bases). The CDR3 consists of 14 residues. Between the trimmed V and J ends, which lost 5 bases and 6 bases, there was a span of 16 bases. Per the germline V gene, CDR1 is LNHDA and CDR2 is SQIVND (reference sequence). This CDR3 is CASSSRTVIPEAFF. CDR3 DNA: TGTGCCAGTAGTTCCAGGACAGTAATTCCTGAAGCTTTCTTT.

Of note for this clone: This may come from a read error, since a much larger clone is one base off. The same CDR3 can be traced to other DNA sequences in this sample. The chain couples TRBV5-1 to TRBJ2-1, with TRBD1 identical over 8 bases. Germline CDR1 reads SGHRS; CDR2 reads YFSETQ. The CDR3 extends over 15 amino acids. The J segment lost 4 bases and the V segment lost 4 bases, leaving 7 bases of the junction unmatched. CDR3 sequence (DNA): TGCGCCAGCAGCCTGGACAGGGTGGATTACAATGAGCAGTTCTTC. Its translation is CASSLDRVDYNEQFF.

This clone was picked up one time. This chain joins TRBV29-1 and TRBJ2-7; TRBD1 matches 9 bases. Per germline, CDR1 SQVTM and CDR2 ANQGSEA. The CDR3 extends over 16 amino acids. The V gene end was trimmed by 1 base and the J gene end by 0 bases; junction bases not matched to a gene: 7. CDR3 coding DNA: TGCAGCGTTGAAGTACAGGGGGCGTCCATCTCCTACGAGCAGTACTTC. Protein sequence: CSVEVQGASISYEQYF.

In its sample, this clone was seen a few times. The V gene is TRBV6-5, the J gene TRBJ2-2; no definite D call. The CDR3 contains 13 residues. V was clipped by 7 bases and J by 4 bases, with 10 bases between them. Germline CDR1 is MNHEY and CDR2 is SVGAGI. The CDR3, as DNA: TGTGCCAGCACCTCGCCGGGCACCGGGGAGCTGTTTTTT. Translating it yields CASTSPGTGELFF.

This clone was counted between two and nine times. The genes are TRBV19 and TRBJ2-5; 11 bases are shared with TRBD2. The CDR3 loop spans 16 amino acids. The J segment lost 3 bases and the V segment lost 6 bases, leaving 9 bases of the junction unmatched. Germline CDR1 reads LNHDA; CDR2 reads SQIVND (reference sequence). The CDR3 loop reads CASSPWGSGREETQYF. CDR3 coding DNA: TGTGCCAGTAGCCCTTGGGGTAGCGGGAGGGAAGAGACCCAGTACTTC.

V usage is TRBV7-8 and J usage is TRBJ2-7; D remains ambiguous. Deletions cut 2 bases from V and 0 bases from J, with 5 bases between. Germline V CDR1 and CDR2: SGHVS, FQNEAQ. This CDR3 is built from 13 residues. The CDR3 sequence is CASSLNPSYEQYF. CDR3 DNA sequence: TGTGCCAGCAGCTTAAACCCCTCCTACGAGCAGTACTTC. Variable domain in full (rest from reference TRBV7-8 and TRBJ2-7): GAGVSQSPRYKVAKRGQDVALRCDPISGHVSLFWYQQALGQGPEFLTYFQNEAQLDKSGLPSDRFFAERPEGSVSTLKIQRTQQEDSAVYLCASSLNPSYEQYFGPGTRLTVT.

This chain connects TRBV7-2 to TRBJ2-2; no clear D. Germline V gene data show CDR1 as SGHTA and CDR2 as FQGNSA. Between the trimmed V and J ends, which lost 2 bases and 6 bases, there was a span of 4 bases. The CDR3 length is 12 residues. Here the CDR3 reads CASSLNAGELFF. In DNA, the CDR3 is TGTGCCAGCAGCTTAAACGCCGGGGAGCTGTTTTTT.

This clone came up once. The CDR3 reads CAITETGGTEAFF. DNA for the CDR3: TGTGCCATCACCGAGACAGGGGGCACTGAAGCTTTCTTT. V is TRBV10-3 and J is TRBJ1-1; 9 bases agree with TRBD1. The CDR3 extends over 13 amino acids. V lost 7 bases and J lost 4; bases outside the gene matches: 4. The germline gives CDR1 ENHRY, CDR2 SYGVKD.

The chain has TRBV19 and TRBJ2-3; 8 nucleotides align to TRBD2. CDR3 length equals 15 residues. The trim removed 6 bases at V and 4 bases at J, leaving 9 bases unmatched. Germline loops: CDR1 LNHDA, CDR2 SQIVND (reference sequence). The CDR3 DNA follows: TGTGCCAGTAGGCCGGGACTAGGGGTGTCAGATACGCAGTATTTT. Amino acids: CASRPGLGVSDTQYF.

The V and J genes are TRBV28 and TRBJ2-3; TRBD1 might be the D (6 bases). The V gene's germline CDR1 is MDHEN and CDR2 SYDVKM. This CDR3 contains 14 residues. Trimming shortened V by 7 bases and J by 5 bases, and 16 bases separated the two germline ends. The CDR3 spells CASTAGGPLDTQYF. The CDR3 DNA reads TGTGCCAGCACCGCTGGGGGCCCTCTAGATACGCAGTATTTT.

The rearrangement uses TRBV28 and TRBJ1-1, with D possibly TRBD1 on 6 matching bases. CDR3 size: 13 residues. CDR1 MDHEN and CDR2 SYDVKM come from the germline V gene. The ends were cut back, 6 bases at V and 4 bases at J, with 12 bases in the middle. The CDR3 bases are TGTGCCAGCAGCGAAGACAGGACCACTGAAGCTTTCTTT. Its translation is CASSEDRTTEAFF.

The table lists this clone with a count of one. The rearrangement links TRBV18 to TRBJ1-4; perhaps TRBD1 as D (5 bases). Germline-derived CDR1 and CDR2 are KGHSH and LQKENI. The CDR3 has 14 amino acids. V shed 1 base and J shed 6 bases, with 9 bases lying between them. The CDR3 region is CASSPQLGDEKLFF. CDR3 coding DNA: TGTGCCAGCTCACCACAACTAGGGGATGAAAAACTGTTTTTT. The complete variable domain, with remaining parts taken from reference TRBV18 and TRBJ1-4, reads NAGVMQNPRHLVRRRGQEARLRCSPMKGHSHVYWYRQLPEEGLKFMVYLQKENIIDESGMPKERFSAEFPKEGPSILRIQQVVRGDSAAYFCASSPQLGDEKLFFGSGTQLSVL.